This section outlines one T cell receptor (beta chain) sequence together with its context. One end of the junction does not line up with germline, which may come from a read error. The sample is drawn from a study of neurological immune-mediated disorders. This CDR3 comprises 15 residues. Looked up from germline, CDR1 is SGHRS and CDR2 is YFSETQ. Regarding time point: longitudinal time-point 1 (baseline). Unsorted libraries came from 2 million PBMCs stored at -80 °C. TCRdb called the 5' RACE reads again in MiXCR, with one record for every CDR3 protein. Among about 57,000 distinct CDR3 sequences, 9.5% to 12% were seen once, and the ten largest hold 6.6%.

This TCR derives from a male donor with HTLV-1-associated myelopathy (HAM/TSP). Material: PBMCs. The chain is built from TRBV5-1 and TRBJ2-2; 7 bases align to TRBD1. The CDR3 spells CSSSATGVDTGELFF. The CDR3 nucleotides read TGCTCCAGCAGCGCTACAGGGGTGGACACCGGGGAGCTGTTTTTT.